Sequencing of this T cell receptor beta chain was carried out in a study of CD8 T cells in Susac syndrome. CDR1 and CDR2 from the germline V gene are SEHNR and FQNEAQ (reference sequence). The CDR3 has 14 amino acids. The V and J ends lost 5 bases and 4 bases respectively, with 14 bases between them. This clonotype was observed once. After extraction with the RNeasy kit, about 0.5 to 1 ug of the RNA was reverse transcribed using random hexamers. TCRdb itself ran the immunoSEQ multiplex PCR reads through MiXCR, one entry per CDR3 protein. The sample lists hundreds of thousands of distinct CDR3 sequences, around 93% occurring once.

The sample was CD4+ T cells from PBMCs. The origin of this receptor is a human donor with multiple sclerosis. The J gene is TRBJ1-1, the V gene TRBV7-9; D unclear. Written as DNA, the CDR3 is TGTGCCAGCAGCCCAGTGGTCGTCGGCACTGAAGCTTTCTTT. Amino acids: CASSPVVVGTEAFF.